The 25 T cell receptor beta chains presented below share a single source sample, sequenced in a study of blood T cell repertoires in COVID-19. Sequencing used immunoSEQ multiplex PCR; TCRdb keeps in-frame clones, though not all of them. Of around 360,000 clones in the sample, roughly nine tenths were seen once. Specimen: PBMCs or T cells enriched from blood (not recorded which). Receptors were obtained from a woman aged 25 to 39 who had recovered from COVID-19.

This chain links TRBV4-2 with TRBJ2-5, with 7 bases aligning to TRBD2. CDR1 LGHNA and CDR2 YNFKEQ come from the germline V gene. The CDR3 runs 14 residues. Germline trimming cut 3 bases from V and 4 bases from J; bases unmatched to any gene: 5. This CDR3 reads CASSHSGGGETQYF. The CDR3 coding sequence is TGTGCCAGCAGCCATTCGGGAGGAGGAGAGACCCAGTACTTC.

The chain is built from TRBV4-1 and TRBJ2-1, with TRBD1 matching over 9 bases. The V and J ends lost 5 bases and 7 bases, in that order; junction bases with no gene match: 12. This CDR3 contains 16 residues. The germline gives CDR1 MGHRA, CDR2 YSYEKL. The CDR3 DNA reads TGCGCCAGCAGCTACACCGGGACAGGGTTTGGGAATGAGCAGTTCTTC. Translating gives CASSYTGTGFGNEQFF.

The chain is built from TRBV9 and TRBJ2-7; 13 bases map to TRBD2. V gave up 4 bases and J gave up 2 bases; unmatched junction bases: 6. The germline V gene has CDR1 SGDLS and CDR2 YYNGEE. The CDR3 contains 16 residues. CDR3 sequence reads: CASSSSGTSGTYEQYF. As DNA, the CDR3 is TGTGCCAGCAGCTCCTCCGGGACTAGCGGGACCTACGAGCAGTACTTC. The full variable domain, with the rest looked up from reference TRBV9 and TRBJ2-7, is DSGVTQTPKHLITATGQRVTLRCSPRSGDLSVYWYQQSLDQGLQFLIQYYNGEERAKGNILERFSAQQFPDLHSELNLSSLELGDSALYFCASSSSGTSGTYEQYFGPGTRLTVT.

The chain employs TRBV5-4 and TRBJ2-1; D is perhaps TRBD1 (6 bases). V lost 2 bases, J lost 5 bases, and 14 bases lay in between. Germline CDR1 reads SGHNT; CDR2 reads YYREEE (reference sequence). This CDR3 comprises 15 residues. CDR3 residues: CASSFGQGSNNEQFF. CDR3 DNA sequence: TGTGCCAGCAGCTTCGGGCAGGGGAGTAACAATGAGCAGTTCTTC.

The rearrangement joins TRBV5-6 to TRBJ2-6; 7 bases align to TRBD1. V shed 4 bases and J 8 bases; nucleotides not matched to a gene: 6. This CDR3 has 14 residues. Germline CDR1 and CDR2: SGHDT and YYEEEE. For the CDR3, the DNA is TGTGCCAGCAGCGCGACAGGGAAGCCCAACGTCCTGACTTTC. As protein: CASSATGKPNVLTF. The full variable domain, in which reference TRBV5-6 and TRBJ2-6 provide the parts outside the CDR3, is DAGVTQSPTHLIKTRGQQVTLRCSPKSGHDTVSWYQQALGQGPQFIFQYYEEEERQRGNFPDRFSGHQFPNYSSELNVNALLLGDSALYLCASSATGKPNVLTFGAGSRLTVL.

The V and J genes are TRBV5-1 and TRBJ1-1; D may be TRBD1 (5 bases). Germline values: CDR1 SGHRS, CDR2 YFSETQ. Trimming removed 2 bases at V and 5 bases at J, with 13 bases between. The CDR3 loop spans 14 amino acids. The CDR3: CASSFTGGRTEAFF. CDR3 DNA sequence: TGCGCCAGCAGCTTCACCGGGGGACGAACTGAAGCTTTCTTT.

The rearrangement uses TRBV11-1 and TRBJ2-5, with TRBD2 matching 14 bases. In germline, CDR1 is SGHAT, CDR2 FQDESV (reference sequence). CDR3 length equals 16 residues. The V segment lost 5 bases and the J segment 5 bases; nucleotides outside the gene matches: 7. The DNA of the CDR3 is TGTGCCAGCAGCCGCGGGACTAGCGGGAGTTCGGAGACCCAGTACTTC. The encoded protein is CASSRGTSGSSETQYF.

The chain links TRBV30 to TRBJ1-1; D unclear. CDR3 size: 14 residues. V gave up 3 bases and J gave up 5 bases, with 16 bases separating them. CDR1 is GTSNPN and CDR2 is SVGIG in the germline V gene (reference sequence). CDR3 nucleotide sequence: TGTGCCTGGAGAACTGGCTCCGAGGGAACTGAAGCTTTCTTT. The encoded protein is CAWRTGSEGTEAFF. Variable domain in full (rest from reference TRBV30 and TRBJ1-1): SQTIHQWPATLVQPVGSPLSLECTVEGTSNPNLYWYRQAAGRGLQLLFYSVGIGQISSEVPQNLSASRPQDRQFILSSKKLLLSDSGFYLCAWRTGSEGTEAFFGQGTRLTVV.

Only one count was recorded for this clone. V usage is TRBV2 and J usage is TRBJ2-2; 7 nucleotides align to TRBD1. CDR1 is SNHLY and CDR2 is FYNNEI in the germline V gene. V was clipped by 6 bases and J by 0 bases; unmatched bases: 4. This CDR3 region has 15 residues. The CDR3 here is CASSPTGTNTGELFF. The DNA for the CDR3 is TGTGCCAGCAGCCCGACAGGGACGAACACCGGGGAGCTGTTTTTT. The full variable domain, rest sourced from reference TRBV2 and TRBJ2-2, is EPEVTQTPSHQVTQMGQEVILRCVPISNHLYFYWYRQILGQKVEFLVSFYNNEISEKSEIFDDQFSVERPDGSNFTLKIRSTKLEDSAMYFCASSPTGTNTGELFFGEGSRLTVL.

The V and J genes are TRBV18 and TRBJ2-2; D gene ambiguous. The CDR3 length is 16 residues. Germline V gene lookup returns CDR1 KGHSH and CDR2 LQKENI. V was clipped by 1 base and J by 6 bases, with 15 bases between them. Written as DNA, the CDR3 is TGTGCCAGCTCACCACTTGTCGGCGGTCGAGCCGGGGAGCTGTTTTTT. Translated, it gives CASSPLVGGRAGELFF.

This clone was counted many times. The genes are TRBV3-1 (or the pseudogene TRBV3-2) and TRBJ1-6; D remains ambiguous. The CDR3 is made up of 13 amino acids. Germline CDR1 reads LGHDT; CDR2 reads YNNKEL (reference sequence). Trimming left V 1 base short and J 8 bases short, with 6 bases between. The CDR3 coding sequence is TGTGCCAGCAGCCAAGGATCGGATTCACCCCTCCACTTT. Its protein is CASSQGSDSPLHF.

The rearrangement joins TRBV7-2 to TRBJ2-5, with 13 bases lining up with TRBD2. V lost 5 bases and J lost 5; bases outside the gene matches: 8. The CDR3 contains 16 residues. Germline V CDR1 and CDR2: SGHTA, FQGNSA. The CDR3 DNA follows: TGTGCCAGCAGCGGGGGACTAGCGGGAAGTGTGGAGACCCAGTACTTC. Its protein product is CASSGGLAGSVETQYF.

The rearrangement links TRBV5-8 to TRBJ2-2, with 7 bases aligning to TRBD2. The CDR3 runs 18 residues. J gave up 1 base and V 0 bases, and 9 bases lay outside the gene matches. CDR1 SGHTS and CDR2 YDEGEE come from the germline V gene. The CDR3 reads CASSLGLAEPQNTGELFF. The CDR3 DNA is TGTGCCAGCAGCTTGGGGCTAGCGGAGCCCCAGAACACCGGGGAGCTGTTTTTT. Full variable domain (rest looked up from reference TRBV5-8 and TRBJ2-2): EAGVTQSPTHLIKTRGQQATLRCSPISGHTSVYWYQQALGLGLQFLLWYDEGEERNRGNFPPRFSGRQFPNYSSELNVNALELEDSALYLCASSLGLAEPQNTGELFFGEGSRLTVL.

V and J are TRBV5-1 and TRBJ2-5; D is unclear. V was shortened by 2 bases and J by 3 bases, with 14 bases between the two germline ends. Looked up from germline, CDR1 is SGHRS and CDR2 is YFSETQ. The length of the CDR3 is 15 residues. The CDR3 is CASSFGSGLEETQYF. Here the CDR3 DNA reads TGCGCCAGCAGCTTCGGGTCCGGGTTGGAAGAGACCCAGTACTTC.

This chain links TRBV4-1 with TRBJ2-3, with 7 positions matching TRBD1. Germline CDR1 and CDR2: MGHRA and YSYEKL. J lost 1 base, V lost 3 bases, and 7 bases had no gene match. The CDR3 is made up of 16 amino acids. CDR3 sequence: CASSQPGTDGTDTQYF. The DNA for the CDR3 is TGCGCCAGCAGCCAGCCCGGGACAGACGGCACAGATACGCAGTATTTT.

The chain links TRBV6-2 or TRBV6-3 to TRBJ2-1; 8 positions agree with TRBD2. V shed 2 bases and J 8 bases; nucleotides not matched to a gene: 8. Germline values: CDR1 MNHEY, CDR2 SVGEGT. The CDR3 length is 15 residues. CDR3 protein: CASSYIGTSVHEQFF. For the CDR3, the DNA is TGTGCCAGCAGTTACATTGGGACTAGTGTCCATGAGCAGTTCTTC.

This clone was observed once. The chain has TRBV28 and TRBJ2-1, with 9 positions matching TRBD2. The CDR3 has 15 residues. Trimming at V came to 7 bases and at J to 5 bases, leaving 9 bases not matched to a gene. Germline V gene lookup returns CDR1 MDHEN and CDR2 SYDVKM. CDR3 nucleotides: TGTGCCAGCACTCGTCCGCGGGGGGGTGACAATGAGCAGTTCTTC. It is translated as CASTRPRGGDNEQFF.

V and J are TRBV7-3 and TRBJ2-1; 8 nucleotides align to TRBD2. Germline CDR1 is SGHTA and CDR2 is FQGTGA. Trimming at V came to 4 bases and at J to 2 bases, leaving 4 bases not matched to a gene. The CDR3 totals 15 residues. The CDR3 DNA sequence: TGTGCCAGCAGCTCCATAGCGGGGCCCTACAATGAGCAGTTCTTC. It yields the protein CASSSIAGPYNEQFF.

This clone was recorded only once. The CDR3 region has the DNA TGCAGTGCTAGTCTCCCTGGGCAGGGAAGAGTCTATGGCTACACCTTC. Its translation is CSASLPGQGRVYGYTF. The chain carries TRBV20-1 and TRBJ1-2; a weak D match, TRBD1 (5 bases). V was trimmed by 3 bases and J by 4 bases, leaving 21 bases between them. The germline V gene has CDR1 DFQATT and CDR2 SNEGSKA (reference sequence). The CDR3 contains 16 residues.

The rearrangement joins TRBV19 to TRBJ2-7; 8 bases match TRBD1. CDR1 and CDR2 (germline): LNHDA, SQIVND (reference sequence). CDR3 length: 14 residues. V shed 10 bases and J 3 bases; nucleotides not matched to a gene: 11. The CDR3 coding sequence is TGTGCCACCTCACCCGGGGGACAGGACTACGAGCAGTACTTC. Translation: CATSPGGQDYEQYF.

This chain joins TRBV15 and TRBJ2-7, with a possible D match to TRBD2 (5 bases). Trimming cost V 3 bases and J 3 bases, with 15 bases left between them. The germline CDR1 and CDR2 sequences are LNHNV and YYDKDF (reference sequence). The CDR3 runs to 15 residues. Here the CDR3 DNA reads TGTGCCACCAGCAGGGGTGAGGGCGGAATCTACGAGCAGTACTTC. Translating it yields CATSRGEGGIYEQYF.

V gene TRBV28 combines with J gene TRBJ1-3; 8 bases match TRBD1. Unmatched junction bases numbered 11, after V lost 7 bases and J lost 3 bases. CDR3 length: 16 residues. CDR1 is MDHEN, CDR2 SYDVKM, per germline. In DNA, the CDR3 is TGTGCCAGCACCCGTCCCCGGGACAGGTTTGGAAACACCATATATTTT. Translation gives CASTRPRDRFGNTIYF.

The chain couples TRBV5-1 to TRBJ2-5, with D tentatively TRBD1 (6 bases). V was trimmed by 2 bases and J by 2 bases, leaving 13 bases between them. Germline values: CDR1 SGHRS, CDR2 YFSETQ. The CDR3 runs 15 residues. The CDR3 region is CASSFTYREQETQYF. The CDR3 bases are TGCGCCAGCAGCTTTACCTACAGGGAGCAAGAGACCCAGTACTTC.

The CDR3 reads CASSFGRGADTQYF. The CDR3 DNA sequence: TGCGCCAGCAGCTTCGGTAGGGGCGCGGATACGCAGTATTTT. The V and J genes are TRBV5-1 and TRBJ2-3; tentatively, D is TRBD1 (5 bases). Trimming took off 2 bases at V and 6 bases at J, with 13 bases between the two ends. This CDR3 has 14 amino acids. Germline V gives CDR1 SGHRS, CDR2 YFSETQ.

The chain has TRBV2 and TRBJ2-7; D perhaps matches TRBD2 (6 bases). The V gene's germline CDR1 is SNHLY and CDR2 FYNNEI. Between the trimmed V and J ends, which lost 7 bases and 0 bases, there was a span of 13 bases. The CDR3 sequence is 14 residues long. The CDR3, as DNA: TGTGCCAGCACTATTAGCGGACCCTCCTACGAGCAGTACTTC. Translated, it gives CASTISGPSYEQYF.